A single sample is the source of the 12 T cell receptor beta chains below, sequenced in a study of cytomegalovirus exposure and HLA in healthy donors. The assay was immunoSEQ multiplex PCR, and TCRdb's table has in-frame clones only and misses some. The profile shows approximately 54,000 clones, about 92% of them singletons. The sample consisted of PBMCs. The origin of the receptors is a woman in her late teens or twenties in good health and CMV-seropositive.

This clone occurred once. The chain joins TRBV28 to TRBJ1-3; D perhaps matches TRBD1 (6 bases). Trimming removed 6 bases at V and 1 base at J, with 10 bases between. The CDR3 consists of 14 residues. From germline, CDR1 is MDHEN and CDR2 SYDVKM. CDR3 DNA: TGTGCCAGCAGGGGGGCCCTGTCTGGAAACACCATATATTTT. Translating gives CASRGALSGNTIYF.

The rearrangement joins TRBV4-1 to TRBJ2-1; 7 nucleotides agree with TRBD1. Germline values: CDR1 MGHRA, CDR2 YSYEKL. The trim removed 3 bases at V and 4 bases at J, leaving 9 bases unmatched. This CDR3 comprises 16 residues. CDR3 loop: CASSQGRGQLYNEQFF. For the CDR3, the DNA is TGCGCCAGCAGCCAGGGACGGGGACAGTTGTACAATGAGCAGTTCTTC.

This chain joins TRBV2 and TRBJ2-3; 11 positions match TRBD2. V was pared by 5 bases and J by 2 bases, with 6 bases of the junction left unmatched. This CDR3 has 16 residues. Germline V CDR1 and CDR2: SNHLY, FYNNEI. The CDR3 reads CASSTPSGGLTDTQYF. DNA for the CDR3: TGTGCCAGCAGTACTCCTAGCGGGGGGCTCACAGATACGCAGTATTTT.

A remark on this clone: The same CDR3 also results from other DNA sequences found in this sample. The genes are TRBV4-1 and TRBJ1-2, with D possibly TRBD1 on 6 matching bases. The ends were cut back, 1 base at V and 4 bases at J, with 10 bases in the middle. CDR3 length: 14 residues. Germline V gene lookup returns CDR1 MGHRA and CDR2 YSYEKL. The CDR3 is CASSQGRTAYGYTF. The CDR3, as DNA: TGCGCCAGCAGCCAAGGAAGGACAGCCTATGGCTACACCTTC.

In nucleotides, the CDR3 is TGTGCCAGCTCACCGTCCCAAGAGGCTGAAGCTTTCTTT. This sequence encodes CASSPSQEAEAFF. J is TRBJ1-1 and V is TRBV18; D gene uncertain. CDR1 and CDR2 (germline): KGHSH, LQKENI. V lost 3 bases and J lost 6, with 11 bases in between. This CDR3 region has 13 residues. The full variable domain, rest sourced from reference TRBV18 and TRBJ1-1, is NAGVMQNPRHLVRRRGQEARLRCSPMKGHSHVYWYRQLPEEGLKFMVYLQKENIIDESGMPKERFSAEFPKEGPSILRIQQVVRGDSAAYFCASSPSQEAEAFFGQGTRLTVV.

The sample holds a few counts of this clone. This chain connects TRBV15 to TRBJ1-2; 8 nucleotides line up with TRBD1. V lost 1 base and J lost 6; bases outside the gene matches: 4. Germline CDR1 reads LNHNV; CDR2 reads YYDKDF (reference sequence). The CDR3 length is 14 residues. The CDR3 reads CATSRVSGGDGYTF. The CDR3 nucleotides are TGTGCCACCAGCAGAGTTTCAGGGGGCGATGGCTACACCTTC.

CDR3 coding DNA: TGTGCCAGCAGCCCCATGCCCGGGAGCTATGGCTACACCTTC. Translating it yields CASSPMPGSYGYTF. The rearrangement links TRBV7-2 to TRBJ1-2; no reliable D call. The CDR3 is made up of 14 amino acids. The V gene lost 5 bases and the J gene lost 4 bases, with 14 bases spanning the gap. Germline V CDR1 and CDR2: SGHTA, FQGNSA.

The rearrangement uses TRBV11-1 and TRBJ2-2, with TRBD1 as a possible D gene (6 bases). The CDR3 has 15 residues. Germline V CDR1 and CDR2: SGHAT, FQDESV (reference sequence). Trimming left V 0 bases short and J 5 bases short, with 10 bases between. CDR3 sequence: CASSLAHRETGELFF. CDR3 bases: TGTGCCAGCAGCTTAGCCCACAGGGAAACCGGGGAGCTGTTTTTT. Using reference TRBV11-1 and TRBJ2-2 for the parts outside the CDR3, the full variable domain is EAEVAQSPRYKITEKSQAVAFWCDPISGHATLYWYRQILGQGPELLVQFQDESVVDDSQLPKDRFSAERLKGVDSTLKIQPAELGDSAMYLCASSLAHRETGELFFGEGSRLTVL.

This clone was observed once. This chain joins TRBV19 and TRBJ1-2; TRBD1 matches at 7 bases. V shed 4 bases, J shed 2 bases, and the junction held 4 bases outside the gene matches. CDR3 size: 14 residues. Germline V CDR1 and CDR2: LNHDA, SQIVND (reference sequence). CDR3 coding DNA: TGTGCCAGTAGTACGGACAGGTGGAACTATGGCTACACCTTC. Residues: CASSTDRWNYGYTF.

This rearrangement joins TRBV27 to TRBJ2-5, with 10 bases matching TRBD2. Germline values: CDR1 MNHEY, CDR2 SMNVEV (reference sequence). This CDR3 comprises 16 residues. V lost 2 bases and J lost 2; bases outside the gene matches: 5. The CDR3 region is CASSLVPAGGQETQYF. The CDR3 DNA reads TGTGCCAGCAGTTTAGTCCCAGCGGGGGGGCAAGAGACCCAGTACTTC.

V gene TRBV7-6 combines with J gene TRBJ1-6, with D perhaps matching TRBD1 (5 bases). The CDR3 covers 15 residues. Trimming took off 0 bases at V and 5 bases at J, with 8 bases between the two ends. Per the germline V gene, CDR1 is SGHVS and CDR2 is FNYEAQ. CDR3 loop: CASSLAGTNNSPLHF. The CDR3 DNA sequence: TGTGCCAGCAGCTTAGCCGGGACTAATAATTCACCCCTCCACTTT.

This rearrangement joins TRBV28 to TRBJ2-3; a weak D match, TRBD1 (5 bases). The CDR3 totals 15 residues. Trimming left V 2 bases short and J 1 base short, with 10 bases between. Germline CDR1 MDHEN, CDR2 SYDVKM. The DNA of the CDR3 is TGTGCCAGCAGTTTACAGGGCTCCCGCACAGATACGCAGTATTTT. This translates into CASSLQGSRTDTQYF.